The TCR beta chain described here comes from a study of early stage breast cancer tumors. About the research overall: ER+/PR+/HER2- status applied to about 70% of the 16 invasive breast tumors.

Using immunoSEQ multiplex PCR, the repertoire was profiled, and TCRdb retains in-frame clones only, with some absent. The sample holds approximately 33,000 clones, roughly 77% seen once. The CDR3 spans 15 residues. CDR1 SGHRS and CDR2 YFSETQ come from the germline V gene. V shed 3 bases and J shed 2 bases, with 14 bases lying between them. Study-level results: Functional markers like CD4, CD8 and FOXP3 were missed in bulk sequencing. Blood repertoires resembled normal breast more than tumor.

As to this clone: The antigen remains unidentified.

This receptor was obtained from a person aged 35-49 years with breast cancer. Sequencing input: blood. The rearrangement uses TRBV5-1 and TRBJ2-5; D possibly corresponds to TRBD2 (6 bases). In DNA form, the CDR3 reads TGCGCCAGCAGCTCGGGACTCTGGGAACAAGAGACCCAGTACTTC. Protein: CASSSGLWEQETQYF. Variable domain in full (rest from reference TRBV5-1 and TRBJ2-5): KAGVTQTPRYLIKTRGQQVTLSCSPISGHRSVSWYQQTPGQGLQFLFEYFSETQRNKGNFPGRFSGRQFSNSRSEMNVSTLELGDSALYLCASSSGLWEQETQYFGPGTRLLVL.